These T cell receptor beta chains were read from a single sample in a study of post-analysis software for immune sequencing data. TCRdb re-called the PCR reads through MiXCR, storing one row per CDR3 protein. Among roughly 620,000 distinct CDR3 sequences listed, roughly 40% were seen once. Sequencing was carried out using blood. The receptors were gathered from a girl between 10 and 17 years old with multiple sclerosis. CDR3s include the opening cysteine and the closing phenylalanine or tryptophan. The order of the fields is D gene, J gene, clone size, V gene, CDR3 protein, CDR3 DNA. A D gene is named only where the DNA matches it firmly. Some rows mark clone size as missing; the rest say once, few, many or name a class of expanded clone.

>NA|TRBJ1-1|few|TRBV3-1
CASSQAVDRLNTEAFF
TGTGCCAGCAGCCAGGCCGTAGACAGATTGAACACTGAAGCTTTCTTT
>NA|TRBJ2-1|NA|TRBV12-3/TRBV12-4
CASSLVSLSNEQFF
TGTGCCAGCAGTTTGGTTTCATTGAGCAATGAGCAGTTCTTC
>NA|TRBJ1-2|once|TRBV5-5
CASSSRGEPNYGYTF
TGTGCCAGCAGCTCCCGGGGGGAACCCAACTATGGCTACACCTTC
>NA|TRBJ2-7|NA|TRBV6-5
CASSSGDYEQYF
TGTGCCAGCAGTTCGGGCGACTACGAGCAGTACTTC
>TRBD1|TRBJ2-1|NA|TRBV24-1
CATSDFGTGNNEQFF
TGTGCCACCAGTGATTTTGGGACAGGCAACAATGAGCAGTTCTTC
>NA|TRBJ2-1|NA|TRBV12-3/TRBV12-4
CASRIASRAGPFF
TGTGCCAGCAGAATAGCCTCTCGGGCTGGCCCGTTCTTC
>NA|TRBJ2-7|once|TRBV20-1
CSARERERQYF
TGCAGTGCTAGAGAACGGGAACGGCAGTACTTC
>TRBD1|TRBJ2-7|NA|TRBV12-3/TRBV12-4
CASGQGVGYEQYF
TGTGCCAGTGGACAGGGTGTCGGGTACGAGCAGTACTTC
>NA|TRBJ2-3|NA|TRBV12-3/TRBV12-4
CASRWESTDTQYF
TGTGCCAGTCGTTGGGAGTCCACAGATACGCAGTATTTT
>TRBD2|TRBJ2-1|NA|TRBV7-8
CASSLYPAGAKNEQFF
TGTGCCAGCAGCTTATATCCAGCGGGGGCCAAGAATGAGCAGTTCTTC
>TRBD1|TRBJ2-1|NA|TRBV7-9
CASSLTLGQGSYEQFF
TGTGCCAGCAGCTTAACCCTGGGACAGGGCTCCTACGAGCAGTTCTTC
>TRBD1|TRBJ1-6|few|TRBV6-4
CASSPTTGDSPLHF
TGTGCCAGCAGCCCAACAACAGGGGATTCACCCCTCCACTTT
>NA|TRBJ2-7|few|TRBV7-9
CASRERDYPYEQYF
TGTGCCAGCAGAGAAAGGGATTATCCCTACGAGCAGTACTTC
>NA|TRBJ2-7|few|TRBV6-1
CASSGLLGSYEQYF
TGTGCCAGCAGTGGATTACTAGGGTCCTACGAGCAGTACTTC
>NA|TRBJ2-3|NA|TRBV10-2
CASSATLEGLRAQYF
TGCGCCAGCAGTGCCACGCTGGAGGGACTTAGGGCGCAGTATTTT
>NA|TRBJ2-7|NA|TRBV5-1
CASNIGAGTYEQYF
TGCGCCAGCAATATTGGGGCAGGGACGTACGAGCAGTACTTC
>NA|TRBJ2-5|few|TRBV7-6
CANTGEWGLLETQYF
TGTGCCAACACGGGGGAATGGGGGCTCTTGGAGACCCAGTACTTC
>TRBD2|TRBJ2-4|NA|TRBV15
CATSGVGLGENIQYF
TGTGCCACCAGCGGCGTCGGACTAGGAGAAAACATTCAGTACTTC
>NA|TRBJ1-2|NA|TRBV3-1
CASSQETATNYGYTF
TGTGCCAGCAGCCAAGAAACAGCTACTAACTATGGCTACACCTTC
>NA|TRBJ2-7|NA|TRBV7-9
CASSLARGGASGYEQYF
TGTGCCAGCAGCTTAGCCCGAGGGGGGGCTTCAGGTTACGAGCAGTACTTC
>NA|TRBJ2-6|few|TRBV4-1
CASSQGGGIDYSSSSGANVLTF
TGCGCCAGCAGCCAAGGTGGGGGAATCGATTATTCTTCTAGCTCTGGGGCCAACGTCCTGACTTTC
>NA|TRBJ2-3|NA|TRBV10-3
CAVEGEDTQYF
TGTGCCGTGGAAGGGGAAGATACGCAGTATTTT
>NA|TRBJ2-2|NA|TRBV6-5
CASSYGSELGELFF
TGTGCCAGCAGTTATGGTAGTGAGTTGGGGGAGCTGTTTTTT
>NA|TRBJ1-2|NA|TRBV12-3/TRBV12-4
CASRGDGDYGYTF
TGTGCCAGCAGGGGGGACGGAGACTATGGCTACACCTTC
>NA|TRBJ2-7|NA|TRBV5-1
CASSEEAGVGYEQYF
TGCGCCAGCAGCGAAGAGGCAGGGGTAGGCTACGAGCAGTACTTC
>NA|TRBJ1-2|NA|TRBV12-3/TRBV12-4
CASRQTGTTTNGYTF
TGTGCCAGCAGACAAACCGGGACTACGACTAATGGCTACACCTTC